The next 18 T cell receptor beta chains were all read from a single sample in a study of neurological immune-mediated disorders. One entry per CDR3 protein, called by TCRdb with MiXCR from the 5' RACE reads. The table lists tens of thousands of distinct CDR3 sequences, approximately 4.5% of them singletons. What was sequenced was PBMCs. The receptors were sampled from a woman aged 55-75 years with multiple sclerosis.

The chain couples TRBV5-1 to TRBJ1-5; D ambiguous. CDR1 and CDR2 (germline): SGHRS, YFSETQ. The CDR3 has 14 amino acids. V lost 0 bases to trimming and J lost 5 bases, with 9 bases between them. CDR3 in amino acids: CASSLGTGDQPQHF. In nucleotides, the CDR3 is TGCGCCAGCAGCTTGGGGACTGGGGATCAGCCCCAGCATTTT.

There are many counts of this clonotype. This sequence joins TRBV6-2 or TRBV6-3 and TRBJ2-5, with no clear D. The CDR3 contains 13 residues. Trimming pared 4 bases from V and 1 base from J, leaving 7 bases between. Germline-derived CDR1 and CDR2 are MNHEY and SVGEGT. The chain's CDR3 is CASSLGSQETQYF. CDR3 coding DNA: TGTGCCAGCAGTTTGGGCAGCCAAGAGACCCAGTACTTC.

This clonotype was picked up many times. CDR3 region: CSVEDGGEKLFF. In DNA, the CDR3 is TGCAGCGTTGAGGACGGGGGTGAAAAACTGTTTTTT. The chain couples TRBV29-1 to TRBJ1-4; the D gene is possibly TRBD1 (5 bases). The CDR3 loop spans 12 amino acids. Germline V CDR1 and CDR2: SQVTM, ANQGSEA. V lost 3 bases and J 7 bases, leaving 9 bases between the germline ends.

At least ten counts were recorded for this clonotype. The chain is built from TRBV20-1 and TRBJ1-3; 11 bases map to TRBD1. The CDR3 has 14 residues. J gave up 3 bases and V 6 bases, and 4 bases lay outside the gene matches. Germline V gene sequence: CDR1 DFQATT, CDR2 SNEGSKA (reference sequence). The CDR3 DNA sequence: TGCAGTGCGCGGACAGGGGGCTTTGGAAACACCATATATTTT. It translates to CSARTGGFGNTIYF.

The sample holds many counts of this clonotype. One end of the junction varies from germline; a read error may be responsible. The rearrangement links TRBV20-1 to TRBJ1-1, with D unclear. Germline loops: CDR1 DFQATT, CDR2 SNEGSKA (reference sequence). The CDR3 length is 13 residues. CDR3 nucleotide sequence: TGCAGTGCCAGAGAGGGAGGGAACACTGAAGCTTTCTTT. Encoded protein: CSAREGGNTEAFF.

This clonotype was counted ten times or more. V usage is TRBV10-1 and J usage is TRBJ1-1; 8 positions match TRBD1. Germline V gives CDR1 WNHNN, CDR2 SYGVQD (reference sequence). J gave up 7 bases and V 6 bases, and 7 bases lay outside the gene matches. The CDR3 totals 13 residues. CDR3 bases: TGCGCCAGCAGCGTGGACAGGGAGGATGAAGCTTTCTTT. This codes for CASSVDREDEAFF.

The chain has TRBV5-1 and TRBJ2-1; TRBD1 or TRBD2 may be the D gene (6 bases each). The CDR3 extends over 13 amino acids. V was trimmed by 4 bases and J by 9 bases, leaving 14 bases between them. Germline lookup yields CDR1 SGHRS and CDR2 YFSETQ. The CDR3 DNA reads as TGCGCCAGCAGCCTACTAGGGGGGCTTGAGCAGTTCTTC. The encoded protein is CASSLLGGLEQFF.

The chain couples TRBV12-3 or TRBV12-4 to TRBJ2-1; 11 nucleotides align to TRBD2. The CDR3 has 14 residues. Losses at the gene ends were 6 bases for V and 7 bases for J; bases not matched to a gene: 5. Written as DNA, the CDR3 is TGTGCCAGCAGCCACGGACTAGCGGGTAATGAGCAGTTCTTC. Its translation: CASSHGLAGNEQFF.

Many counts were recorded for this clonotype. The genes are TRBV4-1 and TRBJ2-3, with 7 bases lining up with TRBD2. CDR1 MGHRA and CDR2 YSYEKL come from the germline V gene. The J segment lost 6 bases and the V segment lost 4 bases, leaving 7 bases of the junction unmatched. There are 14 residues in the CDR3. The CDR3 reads CASSRQRGSDTQYF. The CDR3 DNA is TGCGCCAGCAGCCGGCAGCGGGGCTCGGATACGCAGTATTTT.

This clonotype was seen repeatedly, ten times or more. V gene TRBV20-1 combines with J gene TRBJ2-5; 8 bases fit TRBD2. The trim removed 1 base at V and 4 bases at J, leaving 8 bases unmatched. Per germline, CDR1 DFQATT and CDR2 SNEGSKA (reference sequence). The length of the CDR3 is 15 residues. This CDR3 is CSARVSGGNLETQYF. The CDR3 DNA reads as TGCAGTGCTAGAGTGAGCGGGGGCAATTTAGAGACCCAGTACTTC.

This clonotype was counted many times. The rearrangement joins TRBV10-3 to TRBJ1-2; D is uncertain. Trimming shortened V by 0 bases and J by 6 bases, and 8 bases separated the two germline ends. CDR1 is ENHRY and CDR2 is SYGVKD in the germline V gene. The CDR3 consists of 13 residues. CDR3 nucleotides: TGTGCCATCAGTGAGTCAAGGGAGCATGGCTACACCTTC. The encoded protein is CAISESREHGYTF.

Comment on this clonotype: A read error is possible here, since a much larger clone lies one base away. CDR3 sequence reads: CAWSVQGRDAQYF. The CDR3 nucleotides read TGTGCCTGGAGTGTACAGGGCCGCGATGCGCAGTATTTT. This chain joins TRBV30 and TRBJ2-3; a weak D match, TRBD1 (6 bases). The CDR3 is 13 residues long. CDR1 GTSNPN and CDR2 SVGIG come from the germline V gene (reference sequence). V lost 0 bases and J 10 bases, leaving 14 bases between the germline ends.

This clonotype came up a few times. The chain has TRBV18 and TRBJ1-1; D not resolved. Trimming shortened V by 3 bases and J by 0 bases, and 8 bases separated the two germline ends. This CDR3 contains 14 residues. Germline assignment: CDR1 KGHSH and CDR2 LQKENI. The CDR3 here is CASSPMDMNTEAFF. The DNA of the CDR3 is TGTGCCAGCTCACCGATGGATATGAACACTGAAGCTTTCTTT. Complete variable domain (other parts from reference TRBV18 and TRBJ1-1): NAGVMQNPRHLVRRRGQEARLRCSPMKGHSHVYWYRQLPEEGLKFMVYLQKENIIDESGMPKERFSAEFPKEGPSILRIQQVVRGDSAAYFCASSPMDMNTEAFFGQGTRLTVV.

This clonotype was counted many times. CDR3 DNA sequence: TGCGCCAGCAGCAGCGGGGGGGCCGGACAAGAGACCCAGTACTTC. Amino acid sequence: CASSSGGAGQETQYF. The gene calls are TRBV5-1 and TRBJ2-5; 10 bases match TRBD2. The germline gives CDR1 SGHRS, CDR2 YFSETQ. Unmatched junction bases numbered 5, after V lost 4 bases and J lost 2 bases. The CDR3 is 15 residues long.

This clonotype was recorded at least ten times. CDR3 sequence (DNA): TGCAGCGTTGGGCGGCAGGGCCTGAACACTGAAGCTTTCTTT. As protein: CSVGRQGLNTEAFF. The V gene is TRBV29-1, the J gene TRBJ1-1; D may be TRBD1 (5 bases). CDR3 length: 14 residues. The germline gives CDR1 SQVTM, CDR2 ANQGSEA. V lost 4 bases, J lost 0 bases, and 12 bases lay in between.

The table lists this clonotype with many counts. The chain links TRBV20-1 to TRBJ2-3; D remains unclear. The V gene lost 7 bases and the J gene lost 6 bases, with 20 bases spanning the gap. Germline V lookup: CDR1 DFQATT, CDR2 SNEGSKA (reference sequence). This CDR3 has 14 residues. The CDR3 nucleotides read TGCAGTGATAGTCCGCCCGAGGCGGCGGATACGCAGTATTTT. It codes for CSDSPPEAADTQYF.

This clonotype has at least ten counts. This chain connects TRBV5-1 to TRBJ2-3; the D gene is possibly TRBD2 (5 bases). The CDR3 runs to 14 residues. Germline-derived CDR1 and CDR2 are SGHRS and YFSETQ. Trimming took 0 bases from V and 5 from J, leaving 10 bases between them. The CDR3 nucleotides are TGCGCCAGCAGCTTGGTCGTCGAGGGAGATACGCAGTATTTT. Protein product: CASSLVVEGDTQYF.

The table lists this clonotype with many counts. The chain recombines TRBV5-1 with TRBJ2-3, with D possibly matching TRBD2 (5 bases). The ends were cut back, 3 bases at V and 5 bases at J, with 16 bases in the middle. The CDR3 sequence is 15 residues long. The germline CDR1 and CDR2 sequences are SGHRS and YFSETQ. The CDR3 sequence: CASSYLRATQDTQYF. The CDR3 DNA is TGCGCCAGCAGCTACTTGAGGGCGACACAAGATACGCAGTATTTT. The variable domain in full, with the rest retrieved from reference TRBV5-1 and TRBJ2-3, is KAGVTQTPRYLIKTRGQQVTLSCSPISGHRSVSWYQQTPGQGLQFLFEYFSETQRNKGNFPGRFSGRQFSNSRSEMNVSTLELGDSALYLCASSYLRATQDTQYFGPGTRLTVL.